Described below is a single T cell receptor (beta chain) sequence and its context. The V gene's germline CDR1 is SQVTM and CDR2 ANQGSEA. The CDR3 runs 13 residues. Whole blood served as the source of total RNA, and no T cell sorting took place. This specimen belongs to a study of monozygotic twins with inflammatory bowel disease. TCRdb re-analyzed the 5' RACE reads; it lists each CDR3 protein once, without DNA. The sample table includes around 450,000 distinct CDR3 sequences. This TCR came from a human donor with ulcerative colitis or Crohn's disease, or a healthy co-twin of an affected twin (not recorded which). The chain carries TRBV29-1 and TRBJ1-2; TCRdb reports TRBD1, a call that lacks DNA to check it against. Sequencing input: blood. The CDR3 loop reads CSARQGVNYGYTF.